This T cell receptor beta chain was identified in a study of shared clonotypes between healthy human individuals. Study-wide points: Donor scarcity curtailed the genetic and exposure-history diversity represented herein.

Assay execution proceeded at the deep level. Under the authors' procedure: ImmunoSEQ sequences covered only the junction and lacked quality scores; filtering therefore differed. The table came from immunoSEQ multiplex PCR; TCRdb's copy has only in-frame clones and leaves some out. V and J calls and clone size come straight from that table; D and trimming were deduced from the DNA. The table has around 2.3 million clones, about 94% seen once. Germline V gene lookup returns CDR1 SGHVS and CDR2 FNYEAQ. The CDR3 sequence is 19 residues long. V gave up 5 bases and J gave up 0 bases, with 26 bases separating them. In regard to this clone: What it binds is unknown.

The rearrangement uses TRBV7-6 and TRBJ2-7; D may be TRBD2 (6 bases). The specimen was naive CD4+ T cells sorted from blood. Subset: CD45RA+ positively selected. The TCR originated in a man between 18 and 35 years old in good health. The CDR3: CASSPYGGPFLTSSYEQYF. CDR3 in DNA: TGTGCCAGCAGCCCGTACGGGGGACCGTTTTTGACTAGCTCCTACGAGCAGTACTTC. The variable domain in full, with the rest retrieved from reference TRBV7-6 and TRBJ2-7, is GAGVSQSPRYKVTKRGQDVALRCDPISGHVSLYWYRQALGQGPEFLTYFNYEAQQDKSGLPNDRFSAERPEGSISTLTIQRTEQRDSAMYRCASSPYGGPFLTSSYEQYFGPGTRLTVT.